This TCR beta chain was sequenced in a study of T cells after yellow fever vaccination. Overall study findings and caveats: Weaker overall, the secondary response nonetheless peaked faster (day 5 versus 15).

Germline CDR1 is LNHDA and CDR2 is SQIVND (reference sequence). V was cut by 0 bases and J by 4 bases, with 5 bases left in between. This CDR3 has 13 residues. On this clonotype itself: Its antigen is unidentified.

They built TCR cDNA with 5'RACE template switching, a step that put in a universal primer site and UMIs. TCRdb re-called the 5' RACE reads with MiXCR, one entry per CDR3 protein. The sample has 300,000 to 400,000 distinct CDR3 sequences, around 12% seen once. This chain links TRBV19 with TRBJ2-3; D remains ambiguous. The sequencing here drew on CD4+ T cells sorted from PBMCs, taken 15 days after the yellow fever booster vaccination. The sequence derives from a man between 18 and 35 years old who received the YFV17D yellow fever vaccine. CDR3 DNA sequence: TGTGCCAGTAGTATAGATTTTCCAGATACGCAGTATTTT. This sequence encodes CASSIDFPDTQYF. The full variable domain, in which reference TRBV19 and TRBJ2-3 provide the parts outside the CDR3, is DGGITQSPKYLFRKEGQNVTLSCEQNLNHDAMYWYRQDPGQGLRLIYYSQIVNDFQKGDIAEGYSVSREKKESFPLTVTSAQKNPTAFYLCASSIDFPDTQYFGPGTRLTVL.